The 22 T cell receptor beta chains in this list originate from one sample, sequenced in a study of blood T cell repertoires in COVID-19. Method: immunoSEQ multiplex PCR; TCRdb's copy keeps in-frame clones and lacks some. The table lists 300,000 or so clones, around 82% of them singletons. Sequencing was carried out using peripheral blood. The origin of the receptors is a woman in her forties or fifties with acute or convalescent COVID-19.

The chain combines TRBV5-1 with TRBJ2-3; a weak D match, TRBD1 (5 bases). Trimming pared 0 bases from V and 1 base from J, leaving 12 bases between. Germline CDR1 SGHRS, CDR2 YFSETQ. The CDR3 has 16 amino acids. CDR3 nucleotides: TGCGCCAGCAGCTTGGGGCAGGGTGGGGGCACAGATACGCAGTATTTT. It encodes CASSLGQGGGTDTQYF.

This clone was counted ten times or more. The chain combines TRBV12-3 or TRBV12-4 with TRBJ1-2, with D perhaps matching TRBD1 (6 bases). The length of the CDR3 is 13 residues. V lost 5 bases and J 8 bases, leaving 15 bases between the germline ends. The CDR3 DNA reads TGTGCCAGCAGTCCGGACAGCCCTCCCGGCTACACCTTC. This gives the protein CASSPDSPPGYTF.

This sequence joins TRBV5-1 and TRBJ1-6, with 9 bases identical to TRBD1. CDR1 and CDR2 from the germline V gene are SGHRS and YFSETQ. The CDR3 has 16 residues. The V segment lost 0 bases and the J segment 10 bases; nucleotides outside the gene matches: 8. This CDR3 is CASSLGTGDVGSPLHF. The CDR3 DNA reads TGCGCCAGCAGCTTGGGGACAGGGGACGTGGGATCACCCCTCCACTTT.

The chain uses TRBV19 and TRBJ1-1; 9 bases map to TRBD1. V shed 1 base, J shed 5 bases, and the junction held 11 bases outside the gene matches. Germline V lookup: CDR1 LNHDA, CDR2 SQIVND (reference sequence). The CDR3 covers 17 residues. CDR3 sequence reads: CASSIGGTGSSWTEAFF. Written as DNA, the CDR3 is TGTGCCAGTAGTATAGGGGGGACAGGGTCTAGTTGGACTGAAGCTTTCTTT.

The chain uses TRBV25-1 and TRBJ1-4; 8 nucleotides match TRBD1. Germline V gives CDR1 MGHDK, CDR2 SYGVNS. V was pared by 3 bases and J by 8 bases, with 8 bases of the junction left unmatched. This CDR3 is 15 amino acids long. The DNA for the CDR3 is TGTGCCAGCAGTGATACCGGGACAGGCACCGAAAAACTGTTTTTT. Protein product: CASSDTGTGTEKLFF. The variable domain in full, completed from reference TRBV25-1 and TRBJ1-4, reads EADIYQTPRYLVIGTGKKITLECSQTMGHDKMYWYQQDPGMELHLIHYSYGVNSTEKGDLSSESTVSRIRTEHFPLTLESARPSHTSQYLCASSDTGTGTEKLFFGSGTQLSVL.

The chain couples TRBV7-2 to TRBJ2-7; D perhaps matches TRBD2 (5 bases). V was shortened by 3 bases and J by 5 bases, with 17 bases between the two germline ends. Germline V lookup: CDR1 SGHTA, CDR2 FQGNSA. The CDR3 covers 15 residues. In nucleotides, the CDR3 is TGTGCCAGCAGCTTTACTAGGGCTGCTGACGACGAGCAGTACTTC. It translates to CASSFTRAADDEQYF.

The gene calls are TRBV7-9 and TRBJ1-1, with D possibly TRBD1 on 6 matching bases. The CDR3 extends over 13 amino acids. The V end was cut by 7 bases, the J end by 1 base, with 10 bases between. Germline V gene data show CDR1 as SEHNR and CDR2 as FQNEAQ (reference sequence). The CDR3 region has the DNA TGTGCCAGCATCAAGACAGGGAACACTGAAGCTTTCTTT. This translates into CASIKTGNTEAFF.

Concerning this clone itself: Other DNA sequences in this specimen translate into the identical CDR3. J is TRBJ2-3 and V is TRBV3-1 (or the pseudogene TRBV3-2); D is undetermined. Germline lookup yields CDR1 LGHDT and CDR2 YNNKEL (reference sequence). Trimming cost V 3 bases and J 1 base, with 5 bases left between them. The CDR3 contains 13 residues. Here the CDR3 DNA reads TGTGCCAGCAGCCAGAGCGGCACAGATACGCAGTATTTT. This translates into CASSQSGTDTQYF.

The chain couples TRBV10-3 to TRBJ2-2; possibly TRBD1 for D (6 bases). Between the trimmed V and J ends, which lost 7 bases and 7 bases, there was a span of 16 bases. Per the germline V gene, CDR1 is ENHRY and CDR2 is SYGVKD. The CDR3 has 14 amino acids. The CDR3 region has the DNA TGTGCCATCAAGGCAGGGGCGAGTCGCGGGGAGCTGTTTTTT. Protein product: CAIKAGASRGELFF.

This clone was recorded only once. The chain is built from TRBV3-1 (or the pseudogene TRBV3-2) and TRBJ2-5, with TRBD1 as a possible D gene (5 bases). V was cut by 1 base and J by 5 bases, with 11 bases left in between. This CDR3 is built from 14 residues. Germline assignment: CDR1 LGHDT and CDR2 YNNKEL (reference sequence). The CDR3 DNA reads TGTGCCAGCAGCCAAGGTAGGGGAAGTGAGACCCAGTACTTC. It yields the protein CASSQGRGSETQYF.

CDR3 bases: TGTGCCACCAGTGACCGACTAGCGGGGGGGTCAGATACGCAGTATTTT. It encodes CATSDRLAGGSDTQYF. This sequence joins TRBV24-1 and TRBJ2-3; the match to TRBD2 covers 14 bases. The CDR3 is 16 residues long. Germline-derived CDR1 and CDR2 are KGHDR and SFDVKD. Losses at the gene ends were 4 bases for V and 4 bases for J; bases not matched to a gene: 3.

The chain carries TRBV6-5 and TRBJ1-1; 9 nucleotides agree with TRBD1. There are 12 residues in the CDR3. Germline CDR1 MNHEY, CDR2 SVGAGI. With V trimmed by 6 bases and J by 11 bases, 7 bases remained unmatched. Here the CDR3 DNA reads TGTGCCAGCAGCCGAGACAGGGGGGCTGCTTTCTTT. Its protein is CASSRDRGAAFF.

This chain links TRBV12-5 with TRBJ1-1; no firm D call. The CDR3 consists of 14 residues. Germline lookup yields CDR1 LGHNT and CDR2 FRNRAP. Trimming removed 1 base at V and 1 base at J, with 7 bases between. The CDR3 DNA sequence: TGTGCTAGTGGTTTGGCAGGCGCGAACACTGAAGCTTTCTTT. It yields the protein CASGLAGANTEAFF.

This chain connects TRBV30 to TRBJ1-5; perhaps TRBD1 as D (5 bases). This CDR3 has 13 amino acids. CDR1 and CDR2 from the germline V gene are GTSNPN and SVGIG (reference sequence). Trimming removed 3 bases from V and 4 bases from J, with 10 bases in between. CDR3 DNA: TGTGCCTGGAGCGGGGCGGGGAATCAGCCCCAGCATTTT. Its protein is CAWSGAGNQPQHF. Complete variable domain (other parts from reference TRBV30 and TRBJ1-5): SQTIHQWPATLVQPVGSPLSLECTVEGTSNPNLYWYRQAAGRGLQLLFYSVGIGQISSEVPQNLSASRPQDRQFILSSKKLLLSDSGFYLCAWSGAGNQPQHFGDGTRLSIL.

This clone occurred once. The chain recombines TRBV10-1 with TRBJ2-3, with D hard to call. CDR3 length equals 15 residues. CDR1 is WNHNN, CDR2 SYGVQD, per germline (reference sequence). V gave up 0 bases and J gave up 2 bases, with 9 bases separating them. CDR3 bases: TGCGCCAGCAGTGAGTCGACACCGTTCACAGATACGCAGTATTTT. This translates into CASSESTPFTDTQYF.

This sequence joins TRBV4-3 and TRBJ2-7; no definite D call. The germline gives CDR1 LGHNA, CDR2 YSLEER. This CDR3 has 15 residues. Trimming stripped 0 bases from V and 2 bases from J, with 11 bases between. DNA of the CDR3: TGCGCCAGCAGCCAAGAAACAGTATTACCCTACGAGCAGTACTTC. Its protein product is CASSQETVLPYEQYF.

This sequence joins TRBV29-1 and TRBJ2-3, with D possibly matching TRBD2 (5 bases). The CDR3 sequence is 13 residues long. From germline, CDR1 is SQVTM and CDR2 ANQGSEA. V lost 3 bases and J lost 3, with 10 bases in between. CDR3 loop: CSVDIRRTDTQYF. CDR3 coding DNA: TGCAGCGTTGACATCAGGAGGACAGATACGCAGTATTTT.

The V call is TRBV5-5, the J call TRBJ2-7; 9 bases map to TRBD1. CDR1 and CDR2 (germline): SGHKS, YYEKEE (reference sequence). With 4 bases clipped from V and 5 bases from J, the junction kept 10 bases outside the gene matches. The CDR3 runs 15 residues. CDR3 in DNA: TGTGCCAGCAGCCTTATCCCCACAGGGGGCCACGAGCAGTACGTC. Encoded protein: CASSLIPTGGHEQYV.

This chain links TRBV5-8 with TRBJ2-2; D uncertain. This CDR3 spans 14 amino acids. V lost 0 bases, J lost 4 bases, and 7 bases lay in between. Germline V gene sequence: CDR1 SGHTS, CDR2 YDEGEE. This CDR3 is CASSLEATTGELFF. The CDR3 DNA reads TGTGCCAGCAGCTTGGAAGCCACCACCGGGGAGCTGTTTTTT.

This chain links TRBV29-1 with TRBJ1-2; D is unresolved. Trimming stripped 7 bases from V and 1 base from J, with 13 bases between. Germline-derived CDR1 and CDR2 are SQVTM and ANQGSEA. This CDR3 has 13 residues. The CDR3 loop is CSDPRRSNYGYTF. The DNA for the CDR3 is TGCAGCGACCCGCGCCGGAGTAACTATGGCTACACCTTC. Based on the CDR3 plus reference TRBV29-1 and TRBJ1-2, the full variable domain is SAVISQKPSRDICQRGTSLTIQCQVDSQVTMMFWYRQQPGQSLTLIATANQGSEATYESGFVIDKFPISRPNLTFSTLTVSNMSPEDSSIYLCSDPRRSNYGYTFGSGTRLTVV.

V is TRBV19 and J is TRBJ2-1; no reliable D call. Germline V lookup: CDR1 LNHDA, CDR2 SQIVND (reference sequence). The CDR3 loop spans 13 amino acids. The ends were cut back, 2 bases at V and 9 bases at J, with 11 bases in the middle. The CDR3 loop reads CASSISRRSEQFF. The CDR3 region has the DNA TGTGCCAGTAGTATATCCCGTCGGAGTGAGCAGTTCTTC.

V gene TRBV2 combines with J gene TRBJ2-7, with 9 bases that match TRBD1. V gave up 7 bases and J gave up 4 bases; unmatched junction bases: 5. The CDR3 is 13 residues long. Germline CDR1 SNHLY, CDR2 FYNNEI. The CDR3 reads CASKPGTGYEQYV. CDR3 DNA: TGTGCCAGCAAGCCGGGGACAGGGTACGAGCAGTACGTC.